The count of the clone carrying this T cell receptor (beta chain) is one. The data are from a study of CD8+ T cells in alopecia areata. The V gene end was trimmed by 7 bases and the J gene end by 0 bases; junction bases not matched to a gene: 3. CDR3 length: 14 residues. CDR1 MNHEY and CDR2 SVGAGI come from the germline V gene. cDNA prepared by RNA extraction and subsequent reverse transcription served as the template for sequencing. Generated by immunoSEQ multiplex PCR, the TCRdb table keeps only in-frame clones and is missing some. The table lists 150,000 to 200,000 clones, 63% of them singletons. The chain employs TRBV6-5 and TRBJ1-3; 7 bases are a match to TRBD1. The sequence was collected from a human donor with alopecia areata. The sample here was CD4+ T cells sorted from blood, taken at week 0. The CDR3 DNA follows: TGTGCCAGCATCGACAGGGTCTCTGGAAACACCATATATTTT. This encodes CASIDRVSGNTIYF.